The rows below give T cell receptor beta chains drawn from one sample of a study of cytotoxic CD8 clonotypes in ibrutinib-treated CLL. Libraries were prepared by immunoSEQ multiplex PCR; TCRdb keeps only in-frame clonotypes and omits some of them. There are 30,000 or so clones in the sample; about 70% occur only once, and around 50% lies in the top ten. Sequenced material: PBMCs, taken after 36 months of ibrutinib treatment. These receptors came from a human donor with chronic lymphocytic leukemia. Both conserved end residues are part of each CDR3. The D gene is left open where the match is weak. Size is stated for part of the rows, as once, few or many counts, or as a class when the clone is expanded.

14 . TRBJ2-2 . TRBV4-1 TGCGCCAGCAGCCTCCAGGCGGACACCGGGGAGCTGTTTTTT CASSLQADTGELFF
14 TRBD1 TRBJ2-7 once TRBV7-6 TGTGCCAGCAGCTCGACAGGGTTGTTGGACGAGCAGTACTTC CASSSTGLLDEQYF
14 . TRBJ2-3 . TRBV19 TGTGCCAGTAGTCAGGGGGACTACACAGATACGCAGTATTTT CASSQGDYTDTQYF
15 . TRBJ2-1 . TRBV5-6 TGTGCCAGCAGCTTGGATTCTAGGGGCTACAATGAGCAGTTCTTC CASSLDSRGYNEQFF
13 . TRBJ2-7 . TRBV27 TGTGCCAGCAGTCGCGGGGTTTCCTACGAGCAGTACTTC CASSRGVSYEQYF
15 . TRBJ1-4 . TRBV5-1 TGCGCCAGCAGCTTGGAAGGACAGCTCAATGAAAAACTGTTTTTT CASSLEGQLNEKLFF
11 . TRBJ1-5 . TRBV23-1 TGCGCCACAGGGACGAATCAGCCCCAGCATTTT CATGTNQPQHF
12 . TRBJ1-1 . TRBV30 TGTGCCTCTCGACGGACTAACACTGAAGCTTTCTTT CASRRTNTEAFF
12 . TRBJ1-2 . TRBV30 TGTGCCTGGAGTGTATTTCCCTATGGCTACACCTTC CAWSVFPYGYTF
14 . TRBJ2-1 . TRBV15 TGTGCCACCAGCACCGGAACTCTGGGGAATGAGCAGTTCTTC CATSTGTLGNEQFF
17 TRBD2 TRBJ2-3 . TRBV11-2 TGTGCCAGCAGCTTCCTGGCGGGGGGGCCTGTCACAGATACGCAGTATTTT CASSFLAGGPVTDTQYF
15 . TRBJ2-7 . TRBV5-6 TGTGCCAGCAGCTTGGAGGGAGAGGGTAGATACGAGCAGTACTTC CASSLEGEGRYEQYF
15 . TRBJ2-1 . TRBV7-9 TGTGCCAGCAGCCTAGGACCGAGGGCCTACAATGAGCAGTTCTTC CASSLGPRAYNEQFF
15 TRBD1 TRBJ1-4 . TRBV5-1 TGCGCCAGCAGCTTGACCCCGGGACAGGGCGGAAAACTGTTTTTT CASSLTPGQGGKLFF
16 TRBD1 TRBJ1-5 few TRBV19 TGTGCCAGTAGTATCCTCGGGACAGAAAGCAATCAGCCCCAGCATTTT CASSILGTESNQPQHF
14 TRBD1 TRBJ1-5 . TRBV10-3 TGTGCCATCAGAGGAGGGGGCTCCAATCAGCCCCAGCATTTT CAIRGGGSNQPQHF
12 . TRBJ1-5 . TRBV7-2 TGTGCCAGCAGCTTAGACGTTGAGCCCCAGCATTTT CASSLDVEPQHF
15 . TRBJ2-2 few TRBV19 TGTGCCAGTAGCACAGGGATCTCGAACACCGGGGAGCTGTTTTTT CASSTGISNTGELFF
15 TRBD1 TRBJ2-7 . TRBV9 TGTGCCAGCAGCCAACCGGGACAGGTTCTCTACGAGCAGTACTTC CASSQPGQVLYEQYF
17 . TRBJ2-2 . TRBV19 TGTGCCAGTAGCCTCCCTTTGGGCAGCCTAGGGACCGGGGAGCTGTTTTTT CASSLPLGSLGTGELFF
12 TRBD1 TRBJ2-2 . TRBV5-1 TGCGCCAGCAGCGCGGGACAGGTGGGGCTGTTTTTT CASSAGQVGLFF
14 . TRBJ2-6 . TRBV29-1 TGCAGCGTTGGTAAGGGAACCGGGGCCAACGTCCTGACTTTC CSVGKGTGANVLTF
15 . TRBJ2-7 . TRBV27 TGTGCCAGCAGTTTAGGGCAGGGAATTTCCTACGAGCAGTACTTC CASSLGQGISYEQYF
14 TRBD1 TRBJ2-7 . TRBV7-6 TGTGCCAGCAGTAGGGACAGGGGCTCCTACGAGCAGTACTTC CASSRDRGSYEQYF
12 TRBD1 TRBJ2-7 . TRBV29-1 TGCAGCGTTGGACAGGGGAGCCACGAGCAGTACTTC CSVGQGSHEQYF
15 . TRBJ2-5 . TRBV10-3 TGTGCCATCAGTGAAGCTGGAAGAGGGGAAGAGACCCAGTACTTC CAISEAGRGEETQYF